This is a list of T cell receptor beta chains from one sample in a study of T cell repertoires in ileal Crohn's disease. The repertoire was sequenced with immunoSEQ multiplex PCR; TCRdb's copy has only in-frame clones and lacks some. Of around 2,000 clones in the sample, approximately 79% are singletons; the top ten hold 11%. Material for sequencing was ileal tissue. The source is an adult with Crohn's disease. The CDR3 runs from the conserved cysteine through the conserved F or W. The D gene is left open where the match is weak. Clone size is shown for a subset of rows, as once, few, many or a class of expanded clone.

CDR3aa: CASSVAGDNEKLFF
CDR3nt: TGTGCCAGCAGCGTAGCGGGTGATAATGAAAAACTGTTTTTT
v_gene: TRBV9
abundance: NA
d_gene: NA
j_gene: TRBJ1-4

CDR3aa: CAWSVRGATDTQYF
CDR3nt: TGTGCCTGGAGTGTGCGGGGGGCCACAGATACGCAGTATTTT
v_gene: TRBV30
abundance: NA
d_gene: TRBD2
j_gene: TRBJ2-3

CDR3aa: CASSRQAAYEQYF
CDR3nt: TGTGCCAGCAGCCGACAGGCCGCCTACGAGCAGTACTTC
v_gene: TRBV9
abundance: NA
d_gene: NA
j_gene: TRBJ2-7

CDR3aa: CASSFSAGASSYEQYF
CDR3nt: TGCGCCAGCAGCTTTTCGGCGGGGGCGAGCTCCTACGAGCAGTACTTC
v_gene: TRBV5-1
abundance: NA
d_gene: NA
j_gene: TRBJ2-7

CDR3aa: CASSSSGGPQETQYF
CDR3nt: TGTGCCAGCAGCTCTAGCGGGGGGCCCCAAGAGACCCAGTACTTC
v_gene: TRBV7-2
abundance: NA
d_gene: TRBD2
j_gene: TRBJ2-5

CDR3aa: CASSDSPLGLAAGANVLTF
CDR3nt: TGTGCCAGCAGTGACTCTCCCTTAGGTCTAGCGGCTGGGGCCAACGTCCTGACTTTC
v_gene: TRBV6-4
abundance: NA
d_gene: TRBD2
j_gene: TRBJ2-6

CDR3aa: CASSAPGQATEAFF
CDR3nt: TGCGCCAGCAGTGCTCCGGGACAGGCGACGGAAGCTTTCTTT
v_gene: TRBV10-2
abundance: NA
d_gene: TRBD1
j_gene: TRBJ1-1

CDR3aa: CASSLEGQGRDQPQHF
CDR3nt: TGTGCCAGCAGCTTGGAGGGACAGGGTAGGGACCAGCCCCAGCATTTT
v_gene: TRBV5-5
abundance: NA
d_gene: TRBD1
j_gene: TRBJ1-5

CDR3aa: CASSLDSGGTYEQYF
CDR3nt: TGTGCCAGCAGCTTAGATAGCGGGGGAACCTACGAGCAGTACTTC
v_gene: TRBV7-9
abundance: NA
d_gene: TRBD2
j_gene: TRBJ2-7

CDR3aa: CASSPGQGVGIYGYTF
CDR3nt: TGTGCCAGCAGCCCCGGACAGGGGGTGGGGATCTATGGCTACACCTTC
v_gene: TRBV7-9
abundance: NA
d_gene: TRBD1
j_gene: TRBJ1-2

CDR3aa: CASGELAGGTGELFF
CDR3nt: TGCGCCAGCGGAGAACTAGCGGGAGGGACCGGGGAGCTGTTTTTT
v_gene: TRBV5-1
abundance: NA
d_gene: TRBD2
j_gene: TRBJ2-2

CDR3aa: CASSQVGDLNTEAFF
CDR3nt: TGCGCCAGCAGCCAAGTAGGAGATTTAAACACTGAAGCTTTCTTT
v_gene: TRBV4-3
abundance: NA
d_gene: NA
j_gene: TRBJ1-1

CDR3aa: CASSEETGRSPLHF
CDR3nt: TGTGCCAGCAGTGAGGAGACAGGCCGGTCACCCCTCCACTTT
v_gene: TRBV6-1
abundance: NA
d_gene: NA
j_gene: TRBJ1-6

CDR3aa: CASGSSGNQPQHF
CDR3nt: TGTGCCAGCGGGAGCTCGGGCAATCAGCCCCAGCATTTT
v_gene: TRBV6-5
abundance: NA
d_gene: NA
j_gene: TRBJ1-5

CDR3aa: CASSLGGGFGNQPQHF
CDR3nt: TGTGCCAGCAGCTTAGGGGGGGGATTTGGCAATCAGCCCCAGCATTTT
v_gene: TRBV7-9
abundance: NA
d_gene: NA
j_gene: TRBJ1-5

CDR3aa: CASSVRQGNNNEQFF
CDR3nt: TGTGCCAGCAGCGTAAGACAGGGTAACAACAATGAGCAGTTCTTC
v_gene: TRBV9
abundance: NA
d_gene: TRBD1
j_gene: TRBJ2-1

CDR3aa: CASSLAVTGGMETQYF
CDR3nt: TGTGCCAGCAGCTTGGCCGTTACAGGGGGCATGGAGACCCAGTACTTC
v_gene: TRBV5-4
abundance: NA
d_gene: TRBD1
j_gene: TRBJ2-5

CDR3aa: CASRPLGWGTQYF
CDR3nt: TGTGCCAGCAGGCCACTAGGGTGGGGGACCCAGTACTTC
v_gene: TRBV28
abundance: NA
d_gene: NA
j_gene: TRBJ2-5

CDR3aa: CASRPGLANTGELFF
CDR3nt: TGTGCCAGCAGGCCCGGACTGGCGAACACCGGGGAGCTGTTTTTT
v_gene: TRBV7-2
abundance: NA
d_gene: NA
j_gene: TRBJ2-2

CDR3aa: CASSSGHPSTDTQYF
CDR3nt: TGTGCCAGCAGTTCGGGACACCCGAGCACAGATACGCAGTATTTT
v_gene: TRBV25-1
abundance: once
d_gene: NA
j_gene: TRBJ2-3

CDR3aa: CASSATSGGYEQYF
CDR3nt: TGTGCCAGCAGCGCGACTAGCGGGGGATACGAGCAGTACTTC
v_gene: TRBV7-2
abundance: NA
d_gene: TRBD2
j_gene: TRBJ2-7

CDR3aa: CASSSGAINQPQHF
CDR3nt: TGTGCCAGCAGCTCAGGGGCAATCAATCAGCCCCAGCATTTT
v_gene: TRBV5-5
abundance: NA
d_gene: NA
j_gene: TRBJ1-5

CDR3aa: CASSRVSDRMTYNEQFF
CDR3nt: TGCGCCAGCAGCCGTGTGAGCGACAGGATGACCTACAATGAGCAGTTCTTC
v_gene: TRBV4-1
abundance: NA
d_gene: NA
j_gene: TRBJ2-1

CDR3aa: CASKMGQGAFF
CDR3nt: TGTGCCAGCAAAATGGGACAGGGAGCTTTCTTT
v_gene: TRBV6-5
abundance: once
d_gene: TRBD1
j_gene: TRBJ1-1

CDR3aa: CASSRTGRGVSSYEQYF
CDR3nt: TGTGCCAGCAGCCGGACCGGCCGGGGGGTGAGCTCCTACGAGCAGTACTTC
v_gene: TRBV11-2
abundance: few
d_gene: TRBD2
j_gene: TRBJ2-7

CDR3aa: CASSLGQGPNYGYTF
CDR3nt: TGTGCCAGCAGTTTGGGACAGGGCCCCAACTATGGCTACACCTTC
v_gene: TRBV2
abundance: NA
d_gene: TRBD1
j_gene: TRBJ1-2